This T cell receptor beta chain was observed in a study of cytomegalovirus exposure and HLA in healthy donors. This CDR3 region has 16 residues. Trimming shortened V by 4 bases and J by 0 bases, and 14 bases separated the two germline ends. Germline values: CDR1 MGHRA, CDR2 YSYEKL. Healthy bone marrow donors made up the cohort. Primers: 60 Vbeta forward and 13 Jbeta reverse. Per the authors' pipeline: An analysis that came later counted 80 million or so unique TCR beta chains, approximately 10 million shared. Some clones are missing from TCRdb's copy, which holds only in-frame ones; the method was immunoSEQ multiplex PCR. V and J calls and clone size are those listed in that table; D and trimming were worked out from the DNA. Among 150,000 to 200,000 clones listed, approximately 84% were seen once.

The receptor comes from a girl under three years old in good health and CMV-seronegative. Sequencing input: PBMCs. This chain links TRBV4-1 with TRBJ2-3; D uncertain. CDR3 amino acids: CASSPSRYSSTDTQYF. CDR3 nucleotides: TGCGCCAGCAGCCCAAGTCGGTACTCTAGCACAGATACGCAGTATTTT.